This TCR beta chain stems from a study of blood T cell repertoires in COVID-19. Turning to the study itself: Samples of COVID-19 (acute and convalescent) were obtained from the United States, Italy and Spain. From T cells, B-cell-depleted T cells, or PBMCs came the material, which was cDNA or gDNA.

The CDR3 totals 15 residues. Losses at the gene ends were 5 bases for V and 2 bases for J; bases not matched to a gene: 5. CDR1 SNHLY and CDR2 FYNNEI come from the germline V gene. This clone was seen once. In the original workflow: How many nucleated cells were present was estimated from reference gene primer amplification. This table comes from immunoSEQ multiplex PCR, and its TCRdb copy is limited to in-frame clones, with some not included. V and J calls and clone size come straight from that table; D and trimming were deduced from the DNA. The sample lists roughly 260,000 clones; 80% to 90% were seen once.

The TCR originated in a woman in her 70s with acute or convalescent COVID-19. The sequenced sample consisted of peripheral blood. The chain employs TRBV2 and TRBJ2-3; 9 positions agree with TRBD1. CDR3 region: CASSTGTGFTDTQYF. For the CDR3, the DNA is TGTGCCAGCAGTACCGGGACAGGGTTCACAGATACGCAGTATTTT.